This entry is about one TCR beta chain. Its antigen is undetermined. The data originate from a study of cytomegalovirus exposure and HLA in healthy donors. General study findings and limits: Investigators reported 150 to 200 TCR beta chains as tied to cytomegalovirus.

Germline trimming cut 6 bases from V and 9 bases from J; bases unmatched to any gene: 5. This CDR3 has 13 residues. CDR1 MNHNY and CDR2 SVGAGI come from the germline V gene (reference sequence). Participants comprised healthy donors of bone marrow. In the PCR, 60 Vbeta and 13 Jbeta primers were used. Sequencing was performed with immunoSEQ multiplex PCR; in TCRdb, only in-frame clones are kept and a portion is missing. The sample records 85,000 to 100,000 clones, about 83% being singletons. The chain couples TRBV6-6 to TRBJ1-6; 7 bases fit TRBD1. The sequence derives from a man aged 55 to 69 in good health and CMV-seropositive. The sequencing sample was made of PBMCs. Here the CDR3 reads CASSGTAASPLHF. The CDR3, as DNA: TGTGCCAGCAGCGGGACAGCGGCTTCACCCCTCCACTTT.